The sequence of this T cell receptor beta chain was determined in a study of OX40 agonist ivuxolimab in advanced cancers. The assay was immunoSEQ multiplex PCR, and TCRdb's table has in-frame clones only and misses some. The sample has around 64,000 clones; around 93% are singletons. The CDR3 runs to 19 residues. The germline V gene encodes CDR1 LNHDA and CDR2 SQIVND (reference sequence). With V trimmed by 6 bases and J by 1 base, 17 bases remained unmatched. The sequenced sample was CD4+ or CD8+ T cells sorted from blood, obtained in a trial of the OX40 agonist ivuxolimab. This TCR came from an adult with an advanced solid tumor such as melanoma, head and neck, liver or kidney cancer. The gene calls are TRBV19 and TRBJ2-5; 10 bases map to TRBD2. The CDR3 DNA follows: TGTGCCAGTAGCATTCGATTCTTAGCGGGAGGAATCGGCCAAGAGACCCAGTACTTC. It translates to CASSIRFLAGGIGQETQYF.